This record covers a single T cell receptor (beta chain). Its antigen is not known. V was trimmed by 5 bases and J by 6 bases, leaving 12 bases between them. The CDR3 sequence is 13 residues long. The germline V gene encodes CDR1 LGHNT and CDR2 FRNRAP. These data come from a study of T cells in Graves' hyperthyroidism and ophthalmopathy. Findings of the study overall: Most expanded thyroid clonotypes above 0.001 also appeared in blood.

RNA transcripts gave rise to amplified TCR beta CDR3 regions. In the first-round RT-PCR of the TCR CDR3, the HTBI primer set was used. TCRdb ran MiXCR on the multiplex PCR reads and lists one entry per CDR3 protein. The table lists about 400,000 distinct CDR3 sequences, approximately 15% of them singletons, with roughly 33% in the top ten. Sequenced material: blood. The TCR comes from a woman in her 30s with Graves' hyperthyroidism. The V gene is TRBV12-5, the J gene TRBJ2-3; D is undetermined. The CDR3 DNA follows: TGTGCTAGTGGTCGTCCTAACGCCGATACGCAGTATTTT. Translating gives CASGRPNADTQYF.